This TCR beta chain was identified during a study of long-term antiretroviral therapy in people with HIV. Study-level findings and limits: Sampling of blood ran from about 2003 to 2017, and older ART regimens were possibly in use.

Details on this clone: Its specificity is not known.

The V and J ends lost 1 base and 5 bases, in that order; junction bases with no gene match: 8. This CDR3 is 15 amino acids long. The germline gives CDR1 SGHKS, CDR2 YYEKEE (reference sequence). The immunoSEQ assay was v3.0, run at survey level. Using immunoSEQ multiplex PCR, the repertoire was profiled, and TCRdb retains in-frame clones only, with some absent. Among over 25,000 clones listed, about 86% were seen once. This sequence originates from a woman under 40 with HIV. The sequenced sample was unsorted PBMCs, obtained 0.8 years after starting antiretroviral therapy. The J gene is TRBJ1-1, the V gene TRBV5-5, with TRBD1 identical over 7 bases. The CDR3 nucleotides are TGTGCCAGCAGCTTGTTTCAGGGGGGTCGTACTGAAGCTTTCTTT. It encodes CASSLFQGGRTEAFF.